The 22 T cell receptor beta chains below all came from one sample that was sequenced in a study of T cells in Graves' hyperthyroidism and ophthalmopathy. Amplified TCR beta CDR3 regions came from RNA transcripts. The HTBI primer set drove a first-round RT-PCR of the TCR CDR3. TCRdb reprocessed the multiplex PCR reads with MiXCR, giving one entry per CDR3 protein. The data contain around 500,000 distinct CDR3 sequences, approximately 15% of them singletons. Input material: blood. The receptors were sampled from a woman aged 18-30 years with Graves' hyperthyroidism.

This clonotype was seen at least ten times. The chain carries TRBV6-2 or TRBV6-3 and TRBJ2-5; TRBD2 matches at 10 bases. V was clipped by 4 bases and J by 1 base; unmatched bases: 3. CDR1 MNHEY and CDR2 SVGEGT come from the germline V gene. The CDR3 consists of 15 residues. CDR3 in DNA: TGTGCCAGCAGTTTGAGCGGGAGGGTCCAAGAGACCCAGTACTTC. Translation: CASSLSGRVQETQYF.

In its sample, this clonotype was seen many times. This rearrangement joins TRBV2 to TRBJ1-5; D call uncertain. Trimming stripped 3 bases from V and 4 bases from J, with 7 bases between. The CDR3 runs 13 residues. CDR1 and CDR2 (germline): SNHLY, FYNNEI. DNA of the CDR3: TGTGCCAGCAGTGACACCAGGAATCAGCCCCAGCATTTT. This sequence encodes CASSDTRNQPQHF.

This chain uses TRBV19 with TRBJ1-5, with unresolved D. Germline loops: CDR1 LNHDA, CDR2 SQIVND (reference sequence). The V gene lost 3 bases and the J gene lost 4 bases, with 7 bases spanning the gap. The CDR3 is made up of 13 amino acids. The chain's CDR3 is CASSMQENQPQHF. In DNA, the CDR3 is TGTGCCAGTAGTATGCAGGAGAATCAGCCCCAGCATTTT.

This clonotype was recorded at least ten times. This rearrangement joins TRBV3-1 to TRBJ1-1; D is perhaps TRBD1 (5 bases). Per germline, CDR1 LGHDT and CDR2 YNNKEL (reference sequence). V gave up 2 bases and J gave up 4 bases, with 14 bases separating them. This CDR3 spans 15 amino acids. CDR3 residues: CASSQRGAGSTEAFF. The CDR3 DNA reads TGTGCCAGCAGCCAACGCGGGGCCGGGAGCACTGAAGCTTTCTTT.

This clonotype has only a few counts. The chain couples TRBV19 to TRBJ1-4; tentatively, D is TRBD1 (5 bases). Germline V gene data show CDR1 as LNHDA and CDR2 as SQIVND (reference sequence). CDR3 size: 14 residues. The ends were cut back, 3 bases at V and 8 bases at J, with 13 bases in the middle. The CDR3 sequence is CASSMQGSGEKLFF. The CDR3 coding sequence is TGTGCCAGTAGTATGCAGGGTTCCGGAGAAAAACTGTTTTTT.

This clonotype has ten or more counts. The chain is built from TRBV9 and TRBJ2-2; D remains unclear. The ends were cut back, 0 bases at V and 3 bases at J, with 3 bases in the middle. Germline-derived CDR1 and CDR2 are SGDLS and YYNGEE. The CDR3 has 13 amino acids. The CDR3 nucleotides are TGTGCCAGCAGCGTAGAGCACACCGGGGAGCTGTTTTTT. Protein sequence: CASSVEHTGELFF.

Notes on this clonotype: This may stem from a read error, because a much larger clone lies one nucleotide away. The V gene is TRBV29-1, the J gene TRBJ1-4, with D hard to call. V was shortened by 4 bases and J by 6 bases, with 9 bases between the two germline ends. Germline V gene lookup returns CDR1 SQVTM and CDR2 ANQGSEA. CDR3 size: 12 residues. The CDR3 bases are TGCAGCGTTGGAGCGGGGTATGAAAAACTGTTTTTT. This translates into CSVGAGYEKLFF. Full variable domain (remainder filled in from reference TRBV29-1 and TRBJ1-4): SAVISQKPSRDICQRGTSLTIQCQVDSQVTMMFWYRQQPGQSLTLIATANQGSEATYESGFVIDKFPISRPNLTFSTLTVSNMSPEDSSIYLCSVGAGYEKLFFGSGTQLSVL.

This clonotype was recorded at least ten times. The rearrangement links TRBV7-9 to TRBJ2-3, with D perhaps matching TRBD2 (6 bases). Trimming took off 5 bases at V and 6 bases at J, with 18 bases between the two ends. The V gene's germline CDR1 is SEHNR and CDR2 FQNEAQ (reference sequence). The CDR3 totals 15 residues. The CDR3 loop reads CASSPGGGNSDTQYF. CDR3 DNA sequence: TGTGCCAGCAGCCCTGGCGGAGGGAATTCGGATACGCAGTATTTT.

This clonotype has at least ten counts. The chain links TRBV18 to TRBJ2-1, with 11 bases that match TRBD2. Germline V lookup: CDR1 KGHSH, CDR2 LQKENI. The CDR3 spans 15 residues. V lost 0 bases, J lost 6 bases, and 1 base stayed unmatched. The CDR3 loop reads CASSPPGTSGNEQFF. The DNA for the CDR3 is TGTGCCAGCTCACCACCCGGGACTAGCGGCAATGAGCAGTTCTTC. Based on the CDR3 plus reference TRBV18 and TRBJ2-1, the full variable domain is NAGVMQNPRHLVRRRGQEARLRCSPMKGHSHVYWYRQLPEEGLKFMVYLQKENIIDESGMPKERFSAEFPKEGPSILRIQQVVRGDSAAYFCASSPPGTSGNEQFFGPGTRLTVL.

The sample holds many counts of this clonotype. The chain is built from TRBV5-1 and TRBJ1-3, with TRBD1 identical over 7 bases. The CDR3 covers 15 residues. CDR1 is SGHRS and CDR2 is YFSETQ in the germline V gene. J gave up 3 bases and V 2 bases, and 5 bases lay outside the gene matches. The DNA for the CDR3 is TGCGCCAGCAGCTTTGAAGGGGACAGTGGAAACACCATATATTTT. This encodes CASSFEGDSGNTIYF.

Only a few counts were recorded for this clonotype. The chain employs TRBV7-2 and TRBJ2-5; TRBD2 might be the D (5 bases). Deletions cut 1 base from V and 4 bases from J, with 13 bases between. Germline V gene data show CDR1 as SGHTA and CDR2 as FQGNSA. The CDR3 extends over 15 amino acids. CDR3 sequence (DNA): TGTGCCAGCAGCTTAGTGACGGGAAGCGGAGAGACCCAGTACTTC. It yields the protein CASSLVTGSGETQYF.

This clonotype has at least ten counts. V gene TRBV11-2 combines with J gene TRBJ2-7; 7 bases are a match to TRBD1. V lost 5 bases and J lost 5; bases outside the gene matches: 6. Germline V lookup: CDR1 SGHAT, CDR2 FQNNGV. The CDR3 covers 13 residues. In DNA form, the CDR3 reads TGTGCCAGCAGCCCAAGGGACAGTCACGAGCAGTACTTC. Translated, it gives CASSPRDSHEQYF.

Many counts were recorded for this clonotype. This rearrangement joins TRBV12-5 to TRBJ1-5; weak D call: TRBD1 (6 bases). The CDR3 has 13 amino acids. Germline V CDR1 and CDR2: LGHNT, FRNRAP. V was shortened by 6 bases and J by 7 bases, with 13 bases between the two germline ends. CDR3 in DNA: TGTGCTAGTGGATTCACAGGGCCCCAGCCCCAGCATTTT. Translated, it gives CASGFTGPQPQHF.

The sample holds many counts of this clonotype. V and J are TRBV2 and TRBJ1-1; 7 nucleotides match TRBD1. Germline V gene sequence: CDR1 SNHLY, CDR2 FYNNEI. Unmatched junction bases numbered 8, after V lost 6 bases and J lost 1 base. CDR3 length: 15 residues. The CDR3 protein is CASRNHRGWNTEAFF. The CDR3 DNA is TGTGCCAGCAGAAACCACAGGGGATGGAACACTGAAGCTTTCTTT.

The CDR3 region is CASSPADRNTGELFF. The CDR3 nucleotides are TGTGCCAGCTCACCTGCGGACAGGAACACCGGGGAGCTGTTTTTT. This chain uses TRBV18 with TRBJ2-2, with D tentatively TRBD1 (6 bases). Trimming stripped 3 bases from V and 1 base from J, with 9 bases between. The CDR3 runs 15 residues. Per germline, CDR1 KGHSH and CDR2 LQKENI.

This clonotype was detected ten times or more. J is TRBJ1-1 and V is TRBV10-3; D is unclear. The germline V gene encodes CDR1 ENHRY and CDR2 SYGVKD. The CDR3 is 15 residues long. Trimming left V 0 bases short and J 0 bases short, with 8 bases between. CDR3 sequence: CAISESTAMNTEAFF. CDR3 sequence (DNA): TGTGCCATCAGTGAGTCTACAGCCATGAACACTGAAGCTTTCTTT.

The genes are TRBV19 and TRBJ2-7, with no clear D. The CDR3 runs to 10 residues. Trimming removed 5 bases at V and 5 bases at J, with 4 bases between. Germline lookup yields CDR1 LNHDA and CDR2 SQIVND (reference sequence). The CDR3, as DNA: TGTGCCAGTAGTGAAGACGAGCAGTACGTC. Residues: CASSEDEQYV.

In its sample, this clonotype was seen many times. CDR3 in amino acids: CASSLRDRGVGNTEAFF. CDR3 DNA sequence: TGTGCCAGCAGTCTCCGGGACAGGGGCGTTGGGAACACTGAAGCTTTCTTT. The chain has TRBV2 and TRBJ1-1; 10 nucleotides line up with TRBD1. The CDR3 runs 17 residues. V shed 5 bases, J shed 1 base, and the junction held 10 bases outside the gene matches. Per the germline V gene, CDR1 is SNHLY and CDR2 is FYNNEI.

V gene TRBV6-1 combines with J gene TRBJ1-1; the match to TRBD1 covers 8 bases. From germline, CDR1 is MNHNS and CDR2 SASEGT. The CDR3 is 15 amino acids. J gave up 1 base and V 7 bases, and 8 bases lay outside the gene matches. CDR3 residues: CASIPGQGPNTEAFF. The DNA of the CDR3 is TGTGCCAGCATTCCCGGACAGGGACCGAACACTGAAGCTTTCTTT.

The chain is built from TRBV19 and TRBJ2-5; tentative D call: TRBD1 (6 bases). This CDR3 spans 15 amino acids. Trimming removed 4 bases at V and 3 bases at J, with 15 bases between. In germline, CDR1 is LNHDA, CDR2 SQIVND (reference sequence). CDR3 residues: CASSTRTGLKETQYF. The CDR3 coding sequence is TGTGCCAGTAGTACCCGAACAGGGTTGAAAGAGACCCAGTACTTC.

This clonotype has at least ten counts. V is TRBV27 and J is TRBJ2-2; the match to TRBD1 covers 8 bases. Germline CDR1 is MNHEY and CDR2 is SMNVEV (reference sequence). This CDR3 comprises 15 residues. Germline trimming cut 5 bases from V and 4 bases from J; bases unmatched to any gene: 6. The CDR3 coding sequence is TGTGCCAGCAGTCAAAGGACAGGGAGCACCGGGGAGCTGTTTTTT. Translation: CASSQRTGSTGELFF.

V usage is TRBV4-1 and J usage is TRBJ1-2; TRBD1 agrees at 7 bases. The CDR3 length is 18 residues. After removal of 0 bases from V and 2 bases from J, the junction contained 12 bases not matched to a gene. Germline CDR1 reads MGHRA; CDR2 reads YSYEKL. The CDR3 region is CASSQDSGQTNVNYGYTF. For the CDR3, the DNA is TGCGCCAGCAGCCAAGACTCGGGACAGACGAACGTGAACTATGGCTACACCTTC.